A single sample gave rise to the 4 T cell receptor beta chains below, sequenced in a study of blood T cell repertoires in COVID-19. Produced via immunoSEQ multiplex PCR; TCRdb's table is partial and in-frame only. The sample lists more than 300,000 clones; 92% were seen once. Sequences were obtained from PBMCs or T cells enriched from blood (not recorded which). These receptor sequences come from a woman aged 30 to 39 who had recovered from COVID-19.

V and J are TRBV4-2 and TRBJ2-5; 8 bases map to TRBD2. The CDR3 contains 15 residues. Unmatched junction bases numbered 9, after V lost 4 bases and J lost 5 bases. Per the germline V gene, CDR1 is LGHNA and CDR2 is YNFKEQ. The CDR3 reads CASSPGLGTMETQYF. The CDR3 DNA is TGTGCCAGCAGCCCGGGACTAGGGACTATGGAGACCCAGTACTTC.

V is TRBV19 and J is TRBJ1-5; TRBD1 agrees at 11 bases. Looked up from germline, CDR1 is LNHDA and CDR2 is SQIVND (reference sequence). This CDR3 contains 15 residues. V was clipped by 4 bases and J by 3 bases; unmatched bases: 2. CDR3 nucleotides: TGTGCCAGTAGTAGGGACAGGGGGTTCAATCAGCCCCAGCATTTT. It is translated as CASSRDRGFNQPQHF.

This chain's CDR3 is CASSLDRLSGNTIYF. CDR3 coding DNA: TGTGCCAGCAGCTTAGACAGGCTCTCTGGAAACACCATATATTTT. This chain uses TRBV11-2 with TRBJ1-3; D remains unclear. From germline, CDR1 is SGHAT and CDR2 FQNNGV. CDR3 length equals 15 residues. Trimming pared 0 bases from V and 0 bases from J, leaving 6 bases between.

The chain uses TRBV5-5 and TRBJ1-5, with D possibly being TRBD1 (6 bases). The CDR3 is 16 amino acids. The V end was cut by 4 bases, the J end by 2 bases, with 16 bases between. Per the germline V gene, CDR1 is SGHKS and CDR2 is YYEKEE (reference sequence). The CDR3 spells CASSLRQVMGNQPQHF. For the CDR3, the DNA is TGTGCCAGCAGCCTTAGACAGGTAATGGGCAATCAGCCCCAGCATTTT. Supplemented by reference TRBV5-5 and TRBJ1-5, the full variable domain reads DAGVTQSPTHLIKTRGQQVTLRCSPISGHKSVSWYQQVLGQGPQFIFQYYEKEERGRGNFPDRFSARQFPNYSSELNVNALLLGDSALYLCASSLRQVMGNQPQHFGDGTRLSIL.